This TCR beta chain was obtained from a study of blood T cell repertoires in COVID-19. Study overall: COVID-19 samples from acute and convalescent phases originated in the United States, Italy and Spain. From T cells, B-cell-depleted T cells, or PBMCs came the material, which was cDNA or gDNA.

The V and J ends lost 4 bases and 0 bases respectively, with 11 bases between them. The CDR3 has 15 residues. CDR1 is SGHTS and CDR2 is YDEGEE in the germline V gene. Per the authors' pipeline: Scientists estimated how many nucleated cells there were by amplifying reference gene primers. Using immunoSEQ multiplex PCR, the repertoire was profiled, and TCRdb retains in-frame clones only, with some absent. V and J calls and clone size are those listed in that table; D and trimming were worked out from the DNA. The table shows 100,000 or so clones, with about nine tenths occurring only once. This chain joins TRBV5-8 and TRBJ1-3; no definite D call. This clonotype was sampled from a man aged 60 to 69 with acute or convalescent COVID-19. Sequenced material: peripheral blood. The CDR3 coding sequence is TGTGCCAGCAGCCGAACCGAGAGCTCTGGAAACACCATATATTTT. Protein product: CASSRTESSGNTIYF. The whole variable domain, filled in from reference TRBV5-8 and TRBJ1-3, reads EAGVTQSPTHLIKTRGQQATLRCSPISGHTSVYWYQQALGLGLQFLLWYDEGEERNRGNFPPRFSGRQFPNYSSELNVNALELEDSALYLCASSRTESSGNTIYFGEGSWLTVV.